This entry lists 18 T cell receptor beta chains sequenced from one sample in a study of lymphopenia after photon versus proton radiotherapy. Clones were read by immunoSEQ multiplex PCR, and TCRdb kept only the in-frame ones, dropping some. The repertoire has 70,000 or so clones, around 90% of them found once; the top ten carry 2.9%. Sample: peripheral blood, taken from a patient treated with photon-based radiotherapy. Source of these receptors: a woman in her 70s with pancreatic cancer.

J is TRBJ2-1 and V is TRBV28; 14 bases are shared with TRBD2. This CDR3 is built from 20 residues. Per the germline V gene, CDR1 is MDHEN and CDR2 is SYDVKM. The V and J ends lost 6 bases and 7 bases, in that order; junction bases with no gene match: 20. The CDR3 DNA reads TGTGCCAGCAGCCCCACGGGACTAGCGGGAGTTAAGGTGATTCGAAATGAGCAGTTCTTC. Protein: CASSPTGLAGVKVIRNEQFF.

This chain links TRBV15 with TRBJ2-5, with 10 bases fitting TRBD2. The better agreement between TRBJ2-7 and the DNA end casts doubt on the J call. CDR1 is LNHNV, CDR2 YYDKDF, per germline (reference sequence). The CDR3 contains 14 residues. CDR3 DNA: TGTGCCACCAGCAGAGTAGCGGGAGGTTACGAGCAGTACTTC. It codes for CATSRVAGGYEQYF.

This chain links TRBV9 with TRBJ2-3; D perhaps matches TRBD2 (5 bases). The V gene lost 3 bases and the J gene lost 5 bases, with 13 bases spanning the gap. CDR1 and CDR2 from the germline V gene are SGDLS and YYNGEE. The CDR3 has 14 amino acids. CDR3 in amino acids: CASSADSRGDTQYF. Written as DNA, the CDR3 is TGTGCCAGCAGCGCGGACTCACGGGGAGATACGCAGTATTTT.

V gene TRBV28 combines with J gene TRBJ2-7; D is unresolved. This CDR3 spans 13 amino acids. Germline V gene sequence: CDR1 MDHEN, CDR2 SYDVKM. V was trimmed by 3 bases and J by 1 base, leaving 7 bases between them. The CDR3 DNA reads TGTGCCAGCAGTTTCTCATTATCCTACGAGCAGTACTTC. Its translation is CASSFSLSYEQYF.

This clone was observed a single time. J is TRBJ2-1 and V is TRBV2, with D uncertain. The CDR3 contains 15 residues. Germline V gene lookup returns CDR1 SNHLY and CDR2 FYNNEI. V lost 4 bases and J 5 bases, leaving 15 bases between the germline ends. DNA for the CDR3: TGTGCCAGCAGTGGAAAGGGTGGCTGGGACAATGAGCAGTTCTTC. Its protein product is CASSGKGGWDNEQFF.

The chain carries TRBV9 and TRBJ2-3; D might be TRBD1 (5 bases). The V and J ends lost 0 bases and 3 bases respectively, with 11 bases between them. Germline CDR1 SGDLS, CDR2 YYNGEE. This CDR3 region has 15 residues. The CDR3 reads CASSVVGAKTDTQYF. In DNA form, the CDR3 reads TGTGCCAGCAGCGTAGTAGGGGCCAAAACAGATACGCAGTATTTT.

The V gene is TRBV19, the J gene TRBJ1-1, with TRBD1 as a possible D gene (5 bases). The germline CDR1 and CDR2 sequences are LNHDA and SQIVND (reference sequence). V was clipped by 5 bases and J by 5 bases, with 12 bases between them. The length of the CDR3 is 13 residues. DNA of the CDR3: TGTGCCAGTAGTTTTTCAGGGAAAACTGAAGCTTTCTTT. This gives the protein CASSFSGKTEAFF.

CDR3 in DNA: TGTGCCAGCAGCCAGGTACTAGCGAATGAGCAGTTCTTC. This translates into CASSQVLANEQFF. This chain connects TRBV14 to TRBJ2-1, with 7 bases that match TRBD2. The CDR3 spans 13 residues. Germline trimming cut 3 bases from V and 7 bases from J; bases unmatched to any gene: 3. CDR1 and CDR2 (germline): SGHDN, FVKESK. The variable domain in full, completed from reference TRBV14 and TRBJ2-1, reads EAGVTQFPSHSVIEKGQTVTLRCDPISGHDNLYWYRRVMGKEIKFLLHFVKESKQDESGMPNNRFLAERTGGTYSTLKVQPAELEDSGVYFCASSQVLANEQFFGPGTRLTVL.

This CDR3 is CASSPLSPGYSNNYGYTF. The DNA for the CDR3 is TGTGCCAGCTCACCACTTAGCCCGGGTTATTCCAATAACTATGGCTACACCTTC. V is TRBV18 and J is TRBJ1-2; D is unresolved. Germline assignment: CDR1 KGHSH and CDR2 LQKENI. This CDR3 contains 18 residues. The V and J ends lost 1 base and 1 base respectively, with 19 bases between them.

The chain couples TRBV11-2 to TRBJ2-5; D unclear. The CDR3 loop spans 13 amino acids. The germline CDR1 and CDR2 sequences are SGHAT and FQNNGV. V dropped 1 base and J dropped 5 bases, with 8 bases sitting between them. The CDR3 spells CASSLGGAETQYF. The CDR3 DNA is TGTGCCAGCAGCTTAGGAGGAGCTGAGACCCAGTACTTC.

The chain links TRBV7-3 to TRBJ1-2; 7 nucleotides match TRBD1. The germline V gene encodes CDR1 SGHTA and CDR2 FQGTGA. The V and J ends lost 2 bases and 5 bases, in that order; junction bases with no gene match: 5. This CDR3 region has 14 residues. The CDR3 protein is CASSLDGTEYGYTF. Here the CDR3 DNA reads TGTGCCAGCAGCTTAGATGGGACAGAATATGGCTACACCTTC.

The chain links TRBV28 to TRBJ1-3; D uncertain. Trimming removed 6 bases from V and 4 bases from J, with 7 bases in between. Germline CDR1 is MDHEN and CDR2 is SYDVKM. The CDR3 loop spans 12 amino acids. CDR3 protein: CASRGNGNTIYF. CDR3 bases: TGTGCCAGCAGGGGGAACGGAAACACCATATATTTT.

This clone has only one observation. The CDR3 here is CASSSPSPSVYEQYF. CDR3 nucleotides: TGTGCCAGCAGTTCCCCCTCGCCTAGCGTCTACGAGCAGTACTTC. The chain links TRBV28 to TRBJ2-7, with D tentatively TRBD2 (6 bases). Trimming stripped 4 bases from V and 3 bases from J, with 16 bases between. Looked up from germline, CDR1 is MDHEN and CDR2 is SYDVKM. CDR3 length equals 15 residues. Together with reference TRBV28 and TRBJ2-7, the CDR3 gives the full variable domain: DVKVTQSSRYLVKRTGEKVFLECVQDMDHENMFWYRQDPGLGLRLIYFSYDVKMKEKGDIPEGYSVSREKKERFSLILESASTNQTSMYLCASSSPSPSVYEQYFGPGTRLTVT.

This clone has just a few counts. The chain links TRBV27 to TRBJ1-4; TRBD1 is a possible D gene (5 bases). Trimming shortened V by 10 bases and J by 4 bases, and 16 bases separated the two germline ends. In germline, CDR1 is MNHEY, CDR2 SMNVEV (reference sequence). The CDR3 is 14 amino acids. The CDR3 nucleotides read TGTGCCACCAAAGGCCGGGGGATTAATGAAAAACTGTTTTTT. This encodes CATKGRGINEKLFF.

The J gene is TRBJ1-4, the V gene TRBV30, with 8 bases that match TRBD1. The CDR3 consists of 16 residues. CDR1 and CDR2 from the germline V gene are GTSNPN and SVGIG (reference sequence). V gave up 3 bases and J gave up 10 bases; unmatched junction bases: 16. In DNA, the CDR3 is TGTGCCTGGAGCCTCCTCCATCAGGGGGCGCAGAGAAAACTGTTTTTT. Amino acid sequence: CAWSLLHQGAQRKLFF.

CDR3 protein: CASSLVGGYEQYF. In DNA form, the CDR3 reads TGTGCCAGCAGCTTGGTCGGGGGGTACGAGCAGTACTTC. This chain joins TRBV5-4 and TRBJ2-7; 7 bases map to TRBD2. Germline loops: CDR1 SGHNT, CDR2 YYREEE (reference sequence). The CDR3 length is 13 residues. The V and J ends lost 0 bases and 4 bases, in that order; junction bases with no gene match: 1.

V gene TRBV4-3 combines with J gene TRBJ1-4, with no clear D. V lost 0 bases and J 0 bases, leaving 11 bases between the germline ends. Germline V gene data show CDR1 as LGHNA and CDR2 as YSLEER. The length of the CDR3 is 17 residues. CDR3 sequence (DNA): TGCGCCAGCAGCCAAGATAGGAAGGGATCAACTAATGAAAAACTGTTTTTT. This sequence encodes CASSQDRKGSTNEKLFF.

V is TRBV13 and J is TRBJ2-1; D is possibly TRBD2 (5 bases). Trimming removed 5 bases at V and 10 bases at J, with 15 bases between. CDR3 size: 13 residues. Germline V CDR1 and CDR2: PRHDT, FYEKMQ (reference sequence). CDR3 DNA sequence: TGTGCCAGCAGCCTGGGTCTGGGAGTCGAGCAGTTCTTC. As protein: CASSLGLGVEQFF.